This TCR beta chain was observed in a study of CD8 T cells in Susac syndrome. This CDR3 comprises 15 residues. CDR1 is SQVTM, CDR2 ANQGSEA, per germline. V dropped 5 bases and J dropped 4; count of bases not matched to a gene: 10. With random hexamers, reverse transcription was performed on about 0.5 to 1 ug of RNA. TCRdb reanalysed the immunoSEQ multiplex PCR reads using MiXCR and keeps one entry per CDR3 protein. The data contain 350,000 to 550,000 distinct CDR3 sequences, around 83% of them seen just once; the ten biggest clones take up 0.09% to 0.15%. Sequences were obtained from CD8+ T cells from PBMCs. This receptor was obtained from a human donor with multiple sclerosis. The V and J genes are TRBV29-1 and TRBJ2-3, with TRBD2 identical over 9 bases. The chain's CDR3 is CSVPTSGLPPDTQYF. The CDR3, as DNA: TGCAGCGTTCCGACTAGCGGCCTACCCCCAGATACGCAGTATTTT.